This T cell receptor beta chain was sequenced during a study of CD8+CD57+ T cells in acquired aplastic anemia. This CDR3 spans 12 amino acids. Germline V gene lookup returns CDR1 DFQATT and CDR2 SNEGSKA (reference sequence). V lost 4 bases to trimming and J lost 12 bases, with 18 bases between them. Template material for TCR beta VDJ and CDR3 profiling consisted of genomic DNA. MiXCR, applied by TCRdb to the reads, yields one record per CDR3 protein. The profile shows hundreds of thousands of distinct CDR3 sequences, about two thirds of them singletons. This clonotype was observed a single time. The source of this sequence is a human donor in good health, serving as a control. The sequenced sample consisted of sorted CD4+, CD8+, or CD8+CD57+ T cells (not recorded which) from PBMCs. This chain connects TRBV20-1 to TRBJ1-2, with TRBD1 as a possible D gene (6 bases). The CDR3 bases are TGCAGTGCTACTACCGGGGGGGCAGGAGACACCTTC. Protein sequence: CSATTGGAGDTF.